The present entry profiles one TCR beta chain with its context. Within Nashville, Tennessee resided all donors, each a Caucasian adult. The sample originates from a study of shared clonotypes between healthy human individuals. The assay was immunoSEQ multiplex PCR, and TCRdb's table has in-frame clones only and misses some. The sample lists under 600,000 clones, around 79% occurring once. This CDR3 has 15 amino acids. With 7 bases removed from V and 2 bases from J, the gap between germline ends came to 15 bases. Germline V lookup: CDR1 MDHEN, CDR2 SYDVKM. The rearrangement uses TRBV28 and TRBJ1-5; TRBD1 is a possible D gene (6 bases). Sequencing was performed on PBMCs. This receptor was taken from a woman between 35 and 50 years old in good health. Some clones in this sample may be carry-over from other donors' samples. This CDR3 is CASTLRGYGNQPQHF. CDR3 DNA: TGTGCCAGCACCCTAAGGGGGTATGGCAATCAGCCCCAGCATTTT.